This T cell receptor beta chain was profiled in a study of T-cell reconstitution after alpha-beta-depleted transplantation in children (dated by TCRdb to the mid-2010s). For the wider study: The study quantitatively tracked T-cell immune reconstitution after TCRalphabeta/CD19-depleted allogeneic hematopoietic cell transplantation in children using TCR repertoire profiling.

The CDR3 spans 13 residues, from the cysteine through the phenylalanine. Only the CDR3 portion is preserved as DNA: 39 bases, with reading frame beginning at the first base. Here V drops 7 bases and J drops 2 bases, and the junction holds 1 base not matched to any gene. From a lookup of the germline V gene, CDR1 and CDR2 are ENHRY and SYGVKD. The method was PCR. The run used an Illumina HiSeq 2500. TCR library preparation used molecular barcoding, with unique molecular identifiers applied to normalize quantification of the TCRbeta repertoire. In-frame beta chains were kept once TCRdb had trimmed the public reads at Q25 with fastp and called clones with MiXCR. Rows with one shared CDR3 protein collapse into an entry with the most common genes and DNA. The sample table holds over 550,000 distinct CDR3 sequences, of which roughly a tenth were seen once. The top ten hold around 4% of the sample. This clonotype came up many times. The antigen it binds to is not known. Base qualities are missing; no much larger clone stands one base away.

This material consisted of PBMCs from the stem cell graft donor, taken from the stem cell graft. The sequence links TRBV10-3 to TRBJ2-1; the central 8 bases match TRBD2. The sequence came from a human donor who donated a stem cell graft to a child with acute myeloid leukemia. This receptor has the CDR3 CAITGGTYNEQFF. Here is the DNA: TGTGCCATCACGGGAGGGACCTACAATGAGCAGTTCTTC.